This TCR beta chain was sequenced in a study of blood T cell repertoires in COVID-19. Study in general: The United States, Italy and Spain supplied acute and convalescent COVID-19 samples. T cells, B-cell-depleted T cells, or PBMCs supplied cDNA or gDNA.

Methods used by the authors: For nucleated cells, counts were estimated from reference gene primer amplification. Assay used: immunoSEQ multiplex PCR; TCRdb lists only in-frame clones, some missing. That table supplies the V and J calls and clone size; D and trimming were determined from the DNA. The table has under 300,000 clones, 88% seen once; the top ten hold 0.9% to 1%. Per germline, CDR1 SGHNT and CDR2 YYREEE (reference sequence). There are 15 residues in the CDR3. J gave up 2 bases and V 4 bases, and 5 bases lay outside the gene matches. The chain uses TRBV5-4 and TRBJ2-1; TRBD2 matches 8 bases. The sample taken for sequencing was peripheral blood. This TCR derives from a woman aged 40-49 years who had recovered from COVID-19. The CDR3 sequence: CASSLGLEAYNEQFF. CDR3 sequence (DNA): TGTGCCAGCAGCCTGGGACTAGAGGCCTACAATGAGCAGTTCTTC. The whole variable domain, remainder taken from reference TRBV5-4 and TRBJ2-1, is ETGVTQSPTHLIKTRGQQVTLRCSSQSGHNTVSWYQQALGQGPQFIFQYYREEENGRGNFPPRFSGLQFPNYSSELNVNALELDDSALYLCASSLGLEAYNEQFFGPGTRLTVL.